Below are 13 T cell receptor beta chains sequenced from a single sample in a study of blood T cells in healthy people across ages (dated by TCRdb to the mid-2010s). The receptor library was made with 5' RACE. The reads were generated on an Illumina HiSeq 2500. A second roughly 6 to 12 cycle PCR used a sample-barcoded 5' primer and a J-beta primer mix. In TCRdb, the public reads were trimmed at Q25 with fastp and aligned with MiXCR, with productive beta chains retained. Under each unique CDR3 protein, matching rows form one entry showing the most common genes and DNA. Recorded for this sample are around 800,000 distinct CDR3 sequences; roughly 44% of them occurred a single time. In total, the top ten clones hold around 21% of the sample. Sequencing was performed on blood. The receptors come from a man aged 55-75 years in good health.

In DNA form, the CDR3 reads TGTGCCAGCAAGGGCCGGGACAGGGAATACATTCAGTACTTC. It is translated as CASKGRDREYIQYF. The J gene is TRBJ2-4, the V gene TRBV6-5; 9 bases are a match to TRBD1. The CDR3 has 14 residues. The ends lost 7 bases at V and 8 bases at J; junction bases unmatched: 9. Germline V gene sequence: CDR1 MNHEY, CDR2 SVGAGI.

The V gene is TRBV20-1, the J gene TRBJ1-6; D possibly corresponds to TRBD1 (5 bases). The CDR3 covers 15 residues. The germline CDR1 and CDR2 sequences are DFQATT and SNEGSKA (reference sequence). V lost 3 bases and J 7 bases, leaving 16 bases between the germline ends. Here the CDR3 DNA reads TGCAGTGCTAGCCCGTTTGGACGGACAAATTCACCCCTCCACTTT. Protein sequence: CSASPFGRTNSPLHF.

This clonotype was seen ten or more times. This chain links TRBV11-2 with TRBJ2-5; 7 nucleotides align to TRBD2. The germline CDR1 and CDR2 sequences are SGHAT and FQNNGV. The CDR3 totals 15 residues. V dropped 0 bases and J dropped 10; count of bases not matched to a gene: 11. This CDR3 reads CASSLESSGRAGQYF. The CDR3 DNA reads TGTGCCAGCAGCTTAGAGTCATCGGGGAGGGCGGGCCAGTACTTC. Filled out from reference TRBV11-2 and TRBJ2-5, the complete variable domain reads EAGVAQSPRYKIIEKRQSVAFWCNPISGHATLYWYQQILGQGPKLLIQFQNNGVVDDSQLPKDRFSAERLKGVDSTLKIQPAKLEDSAVYLCASSLESSGRAGQYFGPGTRLLVL.

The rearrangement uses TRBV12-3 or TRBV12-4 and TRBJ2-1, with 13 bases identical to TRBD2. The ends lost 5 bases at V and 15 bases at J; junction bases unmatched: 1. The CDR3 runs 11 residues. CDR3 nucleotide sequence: TGTGCCAGCAGTAGGACTAGCGGGGGGTTCTTC. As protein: CASSRTSGGFF.

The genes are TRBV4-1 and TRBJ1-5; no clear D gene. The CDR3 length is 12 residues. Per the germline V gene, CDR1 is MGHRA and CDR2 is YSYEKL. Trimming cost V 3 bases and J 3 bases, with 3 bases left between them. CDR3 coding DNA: TGCGCCAGCAGCCACCCCAATCAGCCCCAGCATTTT. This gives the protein CASSHPNQPQHF.

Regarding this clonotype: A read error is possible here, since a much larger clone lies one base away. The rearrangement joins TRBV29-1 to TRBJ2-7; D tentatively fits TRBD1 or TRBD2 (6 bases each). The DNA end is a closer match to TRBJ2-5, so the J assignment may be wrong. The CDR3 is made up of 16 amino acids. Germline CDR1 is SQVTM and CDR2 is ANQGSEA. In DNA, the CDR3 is TGCAGCGTTGTAGGTTGGAGGGGACATATTCAAGGGACCCAGTACTTC. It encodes CSVVGWRGHIQGTQYF.

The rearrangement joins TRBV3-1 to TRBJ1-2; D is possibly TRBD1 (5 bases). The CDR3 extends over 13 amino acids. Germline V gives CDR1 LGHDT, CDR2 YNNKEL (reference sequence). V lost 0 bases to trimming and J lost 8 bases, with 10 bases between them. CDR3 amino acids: CASSQDSGSGYTF. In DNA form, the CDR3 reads TGTGCCAGCAGCCAAGATTCAGGGTCCGGCTACACCTTC. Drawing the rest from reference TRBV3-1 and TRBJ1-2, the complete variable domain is DTAVSQTPKYLVTQMGNDKSIKCEQNLGHDTMYWYKQDSKKFLKIMFSYNNKELIINETVPNRFSPKSPDKAHLNLHINSLELGDSAVYFCASSQDSGSGYTFGSGTRLTVV.

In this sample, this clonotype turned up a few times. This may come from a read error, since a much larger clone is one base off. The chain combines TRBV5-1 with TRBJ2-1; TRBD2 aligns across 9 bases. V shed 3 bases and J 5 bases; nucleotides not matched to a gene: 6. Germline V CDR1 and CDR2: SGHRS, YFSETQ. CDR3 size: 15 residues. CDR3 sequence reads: CASSWQAGGHNEQFF. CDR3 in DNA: TGCGCCAGCAGCTGGCAAGCGGGGGGACACAATGAGCAGTTCTTC.

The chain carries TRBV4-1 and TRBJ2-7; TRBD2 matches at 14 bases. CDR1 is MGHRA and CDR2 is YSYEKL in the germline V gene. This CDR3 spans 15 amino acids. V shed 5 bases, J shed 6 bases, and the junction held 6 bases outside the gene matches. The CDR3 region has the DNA TGCGCCAGCAGCAAGACTAGCGGGGGGGATCGCGAGCAGTACTTC. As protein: CASSKTSGGDREQYF.

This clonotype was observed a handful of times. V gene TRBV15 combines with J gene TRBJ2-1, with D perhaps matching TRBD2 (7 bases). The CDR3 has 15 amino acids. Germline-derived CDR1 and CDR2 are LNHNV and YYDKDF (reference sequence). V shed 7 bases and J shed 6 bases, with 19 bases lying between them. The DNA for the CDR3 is TGTGCCACCATTCTCGTGGGGGGGGGCCTCAATGAGCAGTTCTTC. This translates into CATILVGGGLNEQFF.

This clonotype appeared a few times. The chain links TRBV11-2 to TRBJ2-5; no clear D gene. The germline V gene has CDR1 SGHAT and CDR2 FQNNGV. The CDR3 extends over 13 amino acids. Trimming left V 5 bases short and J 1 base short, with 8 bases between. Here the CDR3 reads CASSARIQETQYF. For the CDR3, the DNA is TGTGCCAGCAGCGCCCGGATCCAAGAGACCCAGTACTTC. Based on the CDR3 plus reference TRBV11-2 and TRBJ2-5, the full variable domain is EAGVAQSPRYKIIEKRQSVAFWCNPISGHATLYWYQQILGQGPKLLIQFQNNGVVDDSQLPKDRFSAERLKGVDSTLKIQPAKLEDSAVYLCASSARIQETQYFGPGTRLLVL.

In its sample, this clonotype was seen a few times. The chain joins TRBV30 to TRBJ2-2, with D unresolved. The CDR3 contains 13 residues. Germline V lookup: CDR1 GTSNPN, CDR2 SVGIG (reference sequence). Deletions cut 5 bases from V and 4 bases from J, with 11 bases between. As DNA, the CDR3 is TGTGCCTGGGCTACACAGTTCACCGGGGAGCTGTTTTTT. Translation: CAWATQFTGELFF.

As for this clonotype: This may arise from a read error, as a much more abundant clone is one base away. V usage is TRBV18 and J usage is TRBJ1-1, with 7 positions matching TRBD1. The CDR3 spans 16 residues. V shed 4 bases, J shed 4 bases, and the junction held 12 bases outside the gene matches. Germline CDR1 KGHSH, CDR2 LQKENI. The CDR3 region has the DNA TGTGCCAGCTCACGTATAGGGGGCCTTATGGGCACTGAAGCTTTCTTT. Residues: CASSRIGGLMGTEAFF.